The 12 T cell receptor beta chains below were found in one sample sequenced in a study of high-grade serous ovarian cancer treatment subgroups (dated by TCRdb to 2020 to 2022). The tumor samples were collected prior to definitive surgery or chemotherapy. Preparation of the library involved the immunoSEQ multiplex PCR assay. Entries here come from immuneACCESS through TCRdb and include only in-frame sequences with V and J called. Some clones fail to appear in such tables; in the studies checked, an unresolved V gene covers under half of the shortfall, and the cause of the remainder is unknown. Within this sample are roughly 5,200 clones, with around 80% of them counted one time only. The ten largest make up approximately 9% of the sample. The sequenced sample consisted of tumor tissue. These receptors all come from a human donor with high-grade serous ovarian cancer.

The chain links TRBV5-1 to TRBJ2-2, with unresolved D. Deletions cut 4 bases from V and 6 bases from J, with 25 bases between. The CDR3 is 18 residues long. The V gene's germline CDR1 is SGHRS and CDR2 YFSETQ. The CDR3 loop reads CASSTDSWAYSWAGELFF. The CDR3 region has the DNA TGCGCCAGCAGCACCGATTCCTGGGCCTATTCCTGGGCCGGGGAGCTGTTTTTT. Combining the CDR3 with reference TRBV5-1 and TRBJ2-2 gives the whole variable domain KAGVTQTPRYLIKTRGQQVTLSCSPISGHRSVSWYQQTPGQGLQFLFEYFSETQRNKGNFPGRFSGRQFSNSRSEMNVSTLELGDSALYLCASSTDSWAYSWAGELFFGEGSRLTVL.

This clone has just one count. The chain's CDR3 is CAWSATDHQQYF. The CDR3 bases are TGTGCCTGGAGTGCGACGGACCACCAGCAGTACTTC. The rearrangement joins TRBV30 to TRBJ2-7; D remains unclear. Germline V gives CDR1 GTSNPN, CDR2 SVGIG (reference sequence). CDR3 length: 12 amino acids. Trimming took 1 base from V and 8 from J, leaving 12 bases between them.

The chain couples TRBV9 to TRBJ2-7; a possible D gene is TRBD1 (5 bases). The CDR3 runs to 15 residues. Trimming stripped 5 bases from V and 3 bases from J, with 18 bases between. Germline loops: CDR1 SGDLS, CDR2 YYNGEE. CDR3 coding DNA: TGTGCCAGCAGTCAAGGGGCACCCGTTGGCTACGAGCAGTACTTC. Translation gives CASSQGAPVGYEQYF.

The gene calls are TRBV30 and TRBJ1-1; TRBD1 matches 8 bases. CDR1 GTSNPN and CDR2 SVGIG come from the germline V gene (reference sequence). The CDR3 contains 16 residues. V lost 3 bases to trimming and J lost 4 bases; unmatched junction nucleotides: 13. The CDR3 spells CAWRGGQVFSSTEAFF. CDR3 coding DNA: TGTGCCTGGAGGGGGGGACAGGTCTTTTCGAGCACTGAAGCTTTCTTT.

This chain links TRBV5-1 with TRBJ1-1; TRBD1 matches at 8 bases. Germline assignment: CDR1 SGHRS and CDR2 YFSETQ. After removal of 2 bases from V and 1 base from J, the junction contained 7 bases not matched to a gene. This CDR3 region has 16 residues. CDR3 loop: CASSFVQGASNTEAFF. CDR3 bases: TGCGCCAGCAGCTTTGTCCAGGGGGCCTCGAACACTGAAGCTTTCTTT. Full variable domain (rest looked up from reference TRBV5-1 and TRBJ1-1): KAGVTQTPRYLIKTRGQQVTLSCSPISGHRSVSWYQQTPGQGLQFLFEYFSETQRNKGNFPGRFSGRQFSNSRSEMNVSTLELGDSALYLCASSFVQGASNTEAFFGQGTRLTVV.

The chain links TRBV6-5 to TRBJ1-3; possibly TRBD1 for D (6 bases). Germline V lookup: CDR1 MNHEY, CDR2 SVGAGI. V was trimmed by 10 bases and J by 4 bases, leaving 14 bases between them. The CDR3 length is 13 residues. Written as DNA, the CDR3 is TGTGCCACCCAAAGGGGGGCGGGAAACACCATATATTTT. Its protein product is CATQRGAGNTIYF.

The chain uses TRBV13 and TRBJ2-3; 9 bases match TRBD1. The germline gives CDR1 PRHDT, CDR2 FYEKMQ (reference sequence). This CDR3 is 18 amino acids long. V shed 4 bases, J shed 2 bases, and the junction held 13 bases outside the gene matches. This CDR3 is CASSSPGQGRGFTDTQYF. The DNA of the CDR3 is TGTGCCAGCAGCTCCCCGGGACAGGGAAGGGGTTTCACAGATACGCAGTATTTT.

The chain joins TRBV4-1 to TRBJ1-2, with D unresolved. Trimming stripped 8 bases from V and 1 base from J, with 14 bases between. CDR1 and CDR2 (germline): MGHRA, YSYEKL. CDR3 size: 14 residues. The CDR3 here is CASEGGEGNYGYTF. CDR3 bases: TGCGCCAGCGAAGGAGGCGAGGGTAACTATGGCTACACCTTC.

This chain connects TRBV6-5 to TRBJ2-5; TRBD1 matches 8 bases. The J call may be in error: the DNA end matches TRBJ2-7 better. Germline CDR1 reads MNHEY; CDR2 reads SVGAGI. The CDR3 is 13 residues long. DNA for the CDR3: TGTGGTTCGGTCGGGACAGGTCTTTCCGAGCAGTACTTC. This encodes CGSVGTGLSEQYF.

This chain uses TRBV21-1 with TRBJ2-3. TRBV21-1 is a pseudogene locus. CDR3 length: 17 amino acids. The CDR3 DNA follows: TGTGCCAGCAGCAAAGGCGGGACACCGTCTGACACAGATACGCAGTATTTT. Residues: CASSKGGTPSDTDTQYF.

V usage is TRBV6-6 and J usage is TRBJ2-7; D is unresolved. Deletions cut 7 bases from V and 4 bases from J, with 11 bases between. The CDR3 extends over 12 amino acids. Germline-derived CDR1 and CDR2 are MNHNY and SVGAGI (reference sequence). CDR3 in amino acids: CASTLDGYEQYF. Here the CDR3 DNA reads TGTGCCAGCACTCTGGACGGATACGAGCAGTACTTC.

This sequence joins TRBV7-2 and TRBJ1-5; D not certain. The germline CDR1 and CDR2 sequences are SGHTA and FQGNSA. The CDR3 sequence is 13 residues long. V lost 5 bases to trimming and J lost 2 bases, with 7 bases between them. The chain's CDR3 is CASSRERNQPQHF. The CDR3, as DNA: TGTGCCAGCAGCCGCGAGCGCAATCAGCCCCAGCATTTT.